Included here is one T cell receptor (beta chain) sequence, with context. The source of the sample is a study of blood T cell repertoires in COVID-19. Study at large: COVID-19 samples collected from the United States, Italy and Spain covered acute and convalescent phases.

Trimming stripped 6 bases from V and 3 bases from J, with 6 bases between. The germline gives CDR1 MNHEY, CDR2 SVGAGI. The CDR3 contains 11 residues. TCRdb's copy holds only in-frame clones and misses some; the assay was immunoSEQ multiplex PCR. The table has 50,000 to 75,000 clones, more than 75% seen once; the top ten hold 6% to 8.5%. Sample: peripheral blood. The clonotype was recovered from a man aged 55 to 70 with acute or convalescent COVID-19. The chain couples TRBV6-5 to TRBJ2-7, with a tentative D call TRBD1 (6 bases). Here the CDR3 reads CASRDSYEQYF. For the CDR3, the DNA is TGTGCCAGCAGGGACAGCTACGAGCAGTACTTC.